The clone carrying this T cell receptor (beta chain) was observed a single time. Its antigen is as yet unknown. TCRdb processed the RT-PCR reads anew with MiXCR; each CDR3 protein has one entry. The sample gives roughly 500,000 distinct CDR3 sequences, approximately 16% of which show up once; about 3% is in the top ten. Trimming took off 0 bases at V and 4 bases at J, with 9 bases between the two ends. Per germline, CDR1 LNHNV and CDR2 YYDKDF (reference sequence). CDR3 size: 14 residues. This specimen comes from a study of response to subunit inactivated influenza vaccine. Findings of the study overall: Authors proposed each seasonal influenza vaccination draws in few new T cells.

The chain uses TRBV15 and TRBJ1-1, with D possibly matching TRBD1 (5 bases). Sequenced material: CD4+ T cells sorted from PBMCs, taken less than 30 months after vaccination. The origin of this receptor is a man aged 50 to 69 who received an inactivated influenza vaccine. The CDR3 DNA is TGTGCCACCAGCAGAGAGGGGCGAAGCACTGAAGCTTTCTTT. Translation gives CATSREGRSTEAFF. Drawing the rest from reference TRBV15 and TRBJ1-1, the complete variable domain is DAMVIQNPRYQVTQFGKPVTLSCSQTLNHNVMYWYQQKSSQAPKLLFHYYDKDFNNEADTPDNFQSRRPNTSFCFLDIRSPGLGDTAMYLCATSREGRSTEAFFGQGTRLTVV.